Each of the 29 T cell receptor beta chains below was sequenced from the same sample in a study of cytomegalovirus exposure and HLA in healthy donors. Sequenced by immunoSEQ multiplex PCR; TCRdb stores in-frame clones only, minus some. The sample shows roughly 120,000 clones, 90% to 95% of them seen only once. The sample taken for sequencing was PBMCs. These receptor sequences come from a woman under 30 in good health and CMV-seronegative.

In DNA form, the CDR3 reads TGTGCCAGCAGTCCTGGACAGGGAAATGAAAAACTGTTTTTT. It encodes CASSPGQGNEKLFF. The chain carries TRBV7-9 and TRBJ1-4, with 8 positions matching TRBD1. Germline CDR1 SEHNR, CDR2 FQNEAQ (reference sequence). With V trimmed by 6 bases and J by 5 bases, 5 bases remained unmatched. This CDR3 is built from 14 residues.

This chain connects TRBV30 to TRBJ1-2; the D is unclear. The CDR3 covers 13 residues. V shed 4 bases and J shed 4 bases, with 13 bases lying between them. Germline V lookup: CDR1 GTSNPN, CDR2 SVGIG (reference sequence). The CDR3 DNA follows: TGTGCCTGGACCCTACTACTTGCCTATGGCTACACCTTC. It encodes CAWTLLLAYGYTF.

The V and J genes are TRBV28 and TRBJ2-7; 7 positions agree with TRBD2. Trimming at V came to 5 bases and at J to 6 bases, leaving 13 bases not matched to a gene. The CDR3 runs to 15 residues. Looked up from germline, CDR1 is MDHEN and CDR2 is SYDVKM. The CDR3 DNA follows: TGTGCCAGCAGTCGATCCCACGCGGGAGCTTCCGAGCAGTACTTC. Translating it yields CASSRSHAGASEQYF.

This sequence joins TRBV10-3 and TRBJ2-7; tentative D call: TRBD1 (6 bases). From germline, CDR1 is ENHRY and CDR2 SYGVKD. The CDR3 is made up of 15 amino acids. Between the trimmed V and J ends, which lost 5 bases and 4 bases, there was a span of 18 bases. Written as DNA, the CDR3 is TGTGCCATCAGTACATCCGGGACACTGGGTTACGAGCAGTACTTC. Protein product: CAISTSGTLGYEQYF.

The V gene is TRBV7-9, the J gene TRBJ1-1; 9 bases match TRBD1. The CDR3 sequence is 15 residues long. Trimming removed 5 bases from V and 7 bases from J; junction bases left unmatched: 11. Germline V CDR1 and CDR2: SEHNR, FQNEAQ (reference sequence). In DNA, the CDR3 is TGTGCCAGCAGCGGGACGGGACAGGGTGAGGGTGAAGCTTTCTTT. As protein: CASSGTGQGEGEAFF.

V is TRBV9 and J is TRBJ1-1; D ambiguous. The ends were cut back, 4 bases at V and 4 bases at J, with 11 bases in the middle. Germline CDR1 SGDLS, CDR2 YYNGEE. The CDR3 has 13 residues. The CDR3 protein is CASSPDAGTEAFF. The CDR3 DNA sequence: TGTGCCAGCAGCCCTGATGCGGGCACTGAAGCTTTCTTT.

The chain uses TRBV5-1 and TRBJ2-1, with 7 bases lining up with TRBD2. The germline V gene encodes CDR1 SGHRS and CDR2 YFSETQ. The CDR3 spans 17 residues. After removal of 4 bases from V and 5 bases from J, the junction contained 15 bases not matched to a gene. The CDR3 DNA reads TGCGCCAGCAGCCCCTGGGGAGCGGGAAGGAACGACAATGAGCAGTTCTTC. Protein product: CASSPWGAGRNDNEQFF.

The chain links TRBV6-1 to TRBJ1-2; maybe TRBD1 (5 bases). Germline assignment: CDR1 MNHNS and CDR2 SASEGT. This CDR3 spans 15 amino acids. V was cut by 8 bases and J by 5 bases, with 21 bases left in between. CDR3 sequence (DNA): TGTGCCAGCGAGACATCATGGAGGGGAGGGTATGGCTACACCTTC. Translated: CASETSWRGGYGYTF.

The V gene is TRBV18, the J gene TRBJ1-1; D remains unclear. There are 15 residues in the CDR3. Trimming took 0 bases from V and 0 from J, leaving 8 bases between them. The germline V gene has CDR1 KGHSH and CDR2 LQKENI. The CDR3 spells CASSPPAGMNTEAFF. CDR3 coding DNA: TGTGCCAGCTCACCACCGGCGGGGATGAACACTGAAGCTTTCTTT.

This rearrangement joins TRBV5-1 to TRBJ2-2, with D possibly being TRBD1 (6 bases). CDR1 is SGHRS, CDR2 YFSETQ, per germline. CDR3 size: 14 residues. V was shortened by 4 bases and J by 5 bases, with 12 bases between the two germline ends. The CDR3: CASSKSRGTGELFF. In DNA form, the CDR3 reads TGCGCCAGCAGCAAGTCCAGGGGAACCGGGGAGCTGTTTTTT. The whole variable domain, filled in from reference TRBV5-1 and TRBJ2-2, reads KAGVTQTPRYLIKTRGQQVTLSCSPISGHRSVSWYQQTPGQGLQFLFEYFSETQRNKGNFPGRFSGRQFSNSRSEMNVSTLELGDSALYLCASSKSRGTGELFFGEGSRLTVL.

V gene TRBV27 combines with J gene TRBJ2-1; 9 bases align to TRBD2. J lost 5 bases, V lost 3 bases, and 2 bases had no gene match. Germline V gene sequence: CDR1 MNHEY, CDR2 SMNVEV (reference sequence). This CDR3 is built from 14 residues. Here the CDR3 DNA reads TGTGCCAGCAGTTTTGTAGCGGGAGACAATGAGCAGTTCTTC. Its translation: CASSFVAGDNEQFF.

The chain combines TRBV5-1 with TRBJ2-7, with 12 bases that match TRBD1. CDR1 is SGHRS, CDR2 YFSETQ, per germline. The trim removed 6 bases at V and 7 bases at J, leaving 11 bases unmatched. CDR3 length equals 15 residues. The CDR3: CASTSGDRGRLEQYF. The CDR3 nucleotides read TGCGCCAGCACCTCGGGGGACAGGGGGCGTCTAGAGCAGTACTTC.

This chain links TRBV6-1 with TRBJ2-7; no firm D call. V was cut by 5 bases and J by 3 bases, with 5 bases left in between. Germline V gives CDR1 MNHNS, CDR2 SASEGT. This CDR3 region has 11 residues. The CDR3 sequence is CASSSIYEQYF. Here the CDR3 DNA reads TGTGCCAGCAGTTCTATCTACGAGCAGTACTTC.

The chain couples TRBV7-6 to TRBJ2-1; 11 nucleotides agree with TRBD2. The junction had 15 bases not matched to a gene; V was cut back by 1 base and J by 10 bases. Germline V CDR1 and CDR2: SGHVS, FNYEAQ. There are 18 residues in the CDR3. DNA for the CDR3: TGTGCCAGCAGCTTAGGATCTTTTGGGCTAGCGGGAGGAGAGGAGCAGTTCTTC. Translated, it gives CASSLGSFGLAGGEEQFF.

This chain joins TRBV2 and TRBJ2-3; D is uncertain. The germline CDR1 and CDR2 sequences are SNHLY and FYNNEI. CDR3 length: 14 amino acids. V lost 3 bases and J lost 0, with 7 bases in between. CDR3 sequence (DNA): TGTGCCAGCAGTGATACAAAGAGCACAGATACGCAGTATTTT. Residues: CASSDTKSTDTQYF. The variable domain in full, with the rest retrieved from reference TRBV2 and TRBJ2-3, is EPEVTQTPSHQVTQMGQEVILRCVPISNHLYFYWYRQILGQKVEFLVSFYNNEISEKSEIFDDQFSVERPDGSNFTLKIRSTKLEDSAMYFCASSDTKSTDTQYFGPGTRLTVL.

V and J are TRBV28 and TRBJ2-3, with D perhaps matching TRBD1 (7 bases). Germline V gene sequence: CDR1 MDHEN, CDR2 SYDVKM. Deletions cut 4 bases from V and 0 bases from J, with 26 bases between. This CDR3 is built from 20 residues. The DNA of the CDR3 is TGTGCCAGCAGTTCCTGGACAGGAGAAGCTACCGGGACTAGCACAGATACGCAGTATTTT. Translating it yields CASSSWTGEATGTSTDTQYF.

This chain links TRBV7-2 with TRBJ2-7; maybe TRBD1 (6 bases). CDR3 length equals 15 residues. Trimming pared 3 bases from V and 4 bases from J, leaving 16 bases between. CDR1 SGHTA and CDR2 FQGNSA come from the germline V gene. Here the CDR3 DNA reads TGTGCCAGCAGCTTCCCGAGGGGGTTTGAATACGAGCAGTACTTC. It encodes CASSFPRGFEYEQYF.

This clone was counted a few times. CDR3 DNA sequence: TGTGCCAGCAGGGAGCGGTCAAGAGATCAGCCCCAGCATTTT. Protein sequence: CASRERSRDQPQHF. The chain links TRBV6-1 to TRBJ1-5; D is unclear. The CDR3 loop spans 14 amino acids. With 6 bases removed from V and 5 bases from J, the gap between germline ends came to 14 bases. CDR1 MNHNS and CDR2 SASEGT come from the germline V gene.

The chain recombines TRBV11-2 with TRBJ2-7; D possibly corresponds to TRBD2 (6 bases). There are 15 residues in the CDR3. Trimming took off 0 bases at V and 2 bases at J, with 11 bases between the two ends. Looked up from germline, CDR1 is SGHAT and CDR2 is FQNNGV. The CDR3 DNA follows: TGTGCCAGCAGCTTAGAGAGTAGCGGAGCCTACGAGCAGTACTTC. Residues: CASSLESSGAYEQYF.

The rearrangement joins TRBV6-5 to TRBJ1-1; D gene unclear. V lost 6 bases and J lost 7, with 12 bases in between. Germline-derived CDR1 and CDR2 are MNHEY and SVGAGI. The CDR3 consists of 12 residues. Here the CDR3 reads CASSPRGDEAFF. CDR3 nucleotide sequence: TGTGCCAGCAGCCCTCGGGGAGATGAAGCTTTCTTT.

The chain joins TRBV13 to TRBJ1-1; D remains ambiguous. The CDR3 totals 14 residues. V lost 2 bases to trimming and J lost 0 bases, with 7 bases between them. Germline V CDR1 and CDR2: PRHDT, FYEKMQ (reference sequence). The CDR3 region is CASSLTVMNTEAFF. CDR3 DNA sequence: TGTGCCAGCAGCTTAACAGTCATGAACACTGAAGCTTTCTTT.

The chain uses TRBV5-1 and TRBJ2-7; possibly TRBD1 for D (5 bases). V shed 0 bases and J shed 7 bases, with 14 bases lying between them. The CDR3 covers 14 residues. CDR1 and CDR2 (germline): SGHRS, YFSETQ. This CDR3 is CASSLGVEAGEQYF. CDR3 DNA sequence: TGCGCCAGCAGCTTGGGTGTGGAAGCAGGGGAGCAGTACTTC.

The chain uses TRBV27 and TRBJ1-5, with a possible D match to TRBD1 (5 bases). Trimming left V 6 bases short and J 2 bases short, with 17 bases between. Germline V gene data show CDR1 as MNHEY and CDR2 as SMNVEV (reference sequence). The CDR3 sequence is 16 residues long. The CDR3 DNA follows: TGTGCCAGCAGACCTGACAGATCAAGGGGCAATCAGCCCCAGCATTTT. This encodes CASRPDRSRGNQPQHF.

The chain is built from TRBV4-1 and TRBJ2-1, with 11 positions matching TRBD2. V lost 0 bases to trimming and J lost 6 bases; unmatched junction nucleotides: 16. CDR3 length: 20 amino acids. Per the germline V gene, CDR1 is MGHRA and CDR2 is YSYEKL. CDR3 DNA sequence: TGCGCCAGCAGCCAAGATTTACCTAGCGGGGGGAGGTGGGGGCGCAATGAGCAGTTCTTC. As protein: CASSQDLPSGGRWGRNEQFF.

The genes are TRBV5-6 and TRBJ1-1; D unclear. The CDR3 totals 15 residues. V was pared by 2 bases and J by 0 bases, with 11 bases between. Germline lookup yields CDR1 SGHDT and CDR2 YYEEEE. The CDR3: CASSFRVQMNTEAFF. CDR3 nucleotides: TGTGCCAGCAGCTTCCGGGTTCAAATGAACACTGAAGCTTTCTTT. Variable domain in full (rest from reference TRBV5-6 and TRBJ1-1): DAGVTQSPTHLIKTRGQQVTLRCSPKSGHDTVSWYQQALGQGPQFIFQYYEEEERQRGNFPDRFSGHQFPNYSSELNVNALLLGDSALYLCASSFRVQMNTEAFFGQGTRLTVV.

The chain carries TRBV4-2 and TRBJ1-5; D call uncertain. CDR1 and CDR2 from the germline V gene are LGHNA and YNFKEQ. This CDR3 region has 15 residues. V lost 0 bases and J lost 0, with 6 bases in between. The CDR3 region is CASSQDSGSNQPQHF. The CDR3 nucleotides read TGTGCCAGCAGCCAAGACTCAGGTAGCAATCAGCCCCAGCATTTT.

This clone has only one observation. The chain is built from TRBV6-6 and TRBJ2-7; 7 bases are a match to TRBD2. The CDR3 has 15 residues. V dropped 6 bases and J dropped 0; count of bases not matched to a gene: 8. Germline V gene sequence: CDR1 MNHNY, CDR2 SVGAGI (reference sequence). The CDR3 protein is CASRSLATNSYEQYF. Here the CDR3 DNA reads TGTGCCAGCAGGTCACTAGCGACCAACTCCTACGAGCAGTACTTC.

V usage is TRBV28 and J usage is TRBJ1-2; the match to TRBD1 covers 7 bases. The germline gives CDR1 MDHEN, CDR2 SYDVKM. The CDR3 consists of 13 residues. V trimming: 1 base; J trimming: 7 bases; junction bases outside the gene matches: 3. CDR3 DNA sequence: TGTGCCAGCAGTTTATTCAGGGGGACTGGCTACACCTTC. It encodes CASSLFRGTGYTF.

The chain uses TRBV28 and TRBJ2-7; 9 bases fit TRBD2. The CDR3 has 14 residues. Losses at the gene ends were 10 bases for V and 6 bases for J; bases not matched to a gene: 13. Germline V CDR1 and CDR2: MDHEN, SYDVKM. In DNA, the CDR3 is TGTGCCACCATACCCCCTAGCGGGGCGGGCGAGCAGTACTTC. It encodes CATIPPSGAGEQYF.